The T cell receptor (beta chain) under discussion was sequenced for a study of T cell repertoires in cytomegalovirus infection. TCRdb ran MiXCR on the reads and lists one entry per CDR3 protein. The sample records some 180,000 distinct CDR3 sequences, more than 9% being singletons. Germline CDR1 reads SGHRS; CDR2 reads YFSETQ. V was pared by 0 bases and J by 10 bases, with 13 bases between. The CDR3 has 13 residues. The sample consisted of PBMCs. The V call is TRBV5-1, the J call TRBJ1-1; no definite D call. The sequence came from a human donor in good health (CMV status not recorded). Some clones in this sample may be carry-over from other donors' samples. CDR3 coding DNA: TGCGCCAGCAGCTTGGACAGATCTTACGGAGCTTTCTTT. The encoded protein is CASSLDRSYGAFF.